Sequencing of this T cell receptor (beta chain) was carried out in a study of T cell changes during pregnancy in multiple sclerosis. Germline V gene sequence: CDR1 SEHNR, CDR2 FQNEAQ (reference sequence). The ends lost 3 bases at V and 7 bases at J; junction bases unmatched: 5. The CDR3 length is 13 residues. Assay: immunoSEQ multiplex PCR; the TCRdb copy retains only in-frame clones and omits some. Of about 44,000 clones listed, about 96% are singletons. The clonotype originates from a female donor with multiple sclerosis, enrolled in a pregnancy study. V is TRBV7-9 and J is TRBJ1-1; the match to TRBD1 covers 7 bases. This sample comprised peripheral blood, obtained in the second trimester of pregnancy. The CDR3 here is CASSLMQGDEAFF. In nucleotides, the CDR3 is TGTGCCAGCAGCTTGATGCAGGGGGATGAAGCTTTCTTT. The full variable domain, rest sourced from reference TRBV7-9 and TRBJ1-1, is DTGVSQNPRHKITKRGQNVTFRCDPISEHNRLYWYRQTLGQGPEFLTYFQNEAQLEKSRLLSDRFSAERPKGSFSTLEIQRTEQGDSAMYLCASSLMQGDEAFFGQGTRLTVV.